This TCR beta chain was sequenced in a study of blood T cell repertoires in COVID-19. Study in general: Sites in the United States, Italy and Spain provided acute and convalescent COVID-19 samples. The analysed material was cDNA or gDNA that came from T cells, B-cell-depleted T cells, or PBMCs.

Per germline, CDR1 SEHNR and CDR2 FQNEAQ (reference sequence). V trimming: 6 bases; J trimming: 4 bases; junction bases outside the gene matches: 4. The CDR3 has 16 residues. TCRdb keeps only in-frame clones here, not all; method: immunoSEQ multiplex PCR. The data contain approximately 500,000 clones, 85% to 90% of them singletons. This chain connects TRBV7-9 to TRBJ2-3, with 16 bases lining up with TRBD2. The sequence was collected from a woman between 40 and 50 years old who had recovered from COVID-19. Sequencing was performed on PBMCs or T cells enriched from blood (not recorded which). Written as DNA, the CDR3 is TGTGCCAGCAGATTGGGACTAGCGGGAGGGGCAGATACGCAGTATTTT. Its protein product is CASRLGLAGGADTQYF.